This TCR beta chain was sequenced during a study of control samples from healthy donors and cancer patients. This CDR3 has 15 residues. CDR1 and CDR2 (germline): SGHRS, YFSETQ. The junction had 4 bases not matched to a gene; V was cut back by 0 bases and J by 1 base. The assay was immunoSEQ multiplex PCR, and TCRdb's table has in-frame clones only and misses some. The repertoire holds roughly 120,000 clones, with around 90% as singletons. The genes are TRBV5-1 and TRBJ2-7; 7 bases are shared with TRBD2. Sequenced sample: blood. The receptor's source is a woman in her 70s in good health. The DNA of the CDR3 is TGCGCCAGCAGCTTGGTAGCGGGCTCTTCCTACGAGCAGTACTTC. This gives the protein CASSLVAGSSYEQYF.